This section outlines one T cell receptor beta chain sequence together with its context. The sample belongs to a study of radiotherapy plus CTLA-4 blockade in lung cancer. CDR1 and CDR2 (germline): SGHTA, FQGNSA. V dropped 3 bases and J dropped 0 bases, with 8 bases sitting between them. The CDR3 covers 15 residues. Method: immunoSEQ multiplex PCR; TCRdb's copy keeps in-frame clones and lacks some. The sample includes roughly 71,000 clones, roughly three quarters of them seen just once. The input for sequencing was peripheral blood, taken from a patient treated with radiotherapy plus ipilimumab. This clonotype was obtained from a human donor with non-small cell lung cancer who had a complete response to radiotherapy plus ipilimumab. The rearrangement links TRBV7-2 to TRBJ1-4; D unresolved. As DNA, the CDR3 is TGTGCCAGCAGCTTCTTAGGAACAACTAATGAAAAACTGTTTTTT. This codes for CASSFLGTTNEKLFF.